These T cell receptor beta chains were read from a single sample in a study of regulatory T cells in long-lasting Graves disease. From the multiplex PCR reads, TCRdb called clonotypes with MiXCR, one entry per CDR3 protein. The sample yields some 300,000 distinct CDR3 sequences, around a fifth seen once. The sample here was peripheral blood mononuclear cells (PBMCs), taken when the disease was refractory, from a patient treated with antithyroid drugs. The source of these receptors is a female donor with Graves disease. The conserved cysteine and the conserved F or W are not part of the CDR3 here.

j_call: TRBJ1-2; v_call: TRBV18; cdr3_aa: ASSPIDRAQDGYT
j_call: TRBJ2-5; v_call: TRBV20-1; cdr3_aa: SAAGTPQETQY
j_call: TRBJ1-2; v_call: TRBV7-9; cdr3_aa: ASSDDDTDYGYT
j_call: TRBJ1-1; v_call: TRBV30; cdr3_aa: AWHTGREAF
j_call: TRBJ2-7; v_call: TRBV29-1; cdr3_aa: SVTPVGTERYEQY
j_call: TRBJ2-1; v_call: TRBV15; cdr3_aa: ATSRDAAGGSQF
j_call: TRBJ2-7; v_call: TRBV3-1; cdr3_aa: ASSHLSTGPYEQY
j_call: TRBJ1-5; v_call: TRBV19; cdr3_aa: ASSPRDNQPQH
j_call: TRBJ1-2; v_call: TRBV7-9; cdr3_aa: ASSVQGAGGYT
j_call: TRBJ2-5; v_call: TRBV4-3; cdr3_aa: ASSQGRGLGETQY
j_call: TRBJ1-2; v_call: TRBV20-1; cdr3_aa: SALGQDYGYT
j_call: TRBJ2-7; v_call: TRBV27; cdr3_aa: ASSLVTDSYEQY
j_call: TRBJ2-7; v_call: TRBV4-1; cdr3_aa: ASSPRDYSDEQY
j_call: TRBJ2-1; v_call: TRBV11-2; cdr3_aa: ASSPDRDNEQF
j_call: TRBJ2-5; v_call: TRBV28; cdr3_aa: ASSDGLAGYQETQY
j_call: TRBJ2-7; v_call: TRBV20-1; cdr3_aa: SAELAGGYSYEQY
j_call: TRBJ2-4; v_call: TRBV6-1; cdr3_aa: ASTGQGAAKNIQY
j_call: TRBJ2-1; v_call: TRBV25-1; cdr3_aa: ASSDRDQDPPYNEQF
j_call: TRBJ2-2; v_call: TRBV10-3; cdr3_aa: AISESTSGLTGELF
j_call: TRBJ2-5; v_call: TRBV7-9; cdr3_aa: ASSLSPGRETQY
j_call: TRBJ2-7; v_call: TRBV7-8; cdr3_aa: ASSLGVLREAGITENSYEQY
j_call: TRBJ2-7; v_call: TRBV29-1; cdr3_aa: SVSGQGRYEQY
j_call: TRBJ2-7; v_call: TRBV28; cdr3_aa: ASSPGGAYEQY
j_call: TRBJ1-1; v_call: TRBV11-1; cdr3_aa: ASSTWRDREDEAF
j_call: TRBJ1-5; v_call: TRBV28; cdr3_aa: ASSSDRYSNQPQH
j_call: TRBJ2-7; v_call: TRBV6-1; cdr3_aa: ASSEALRQGSYEQY
j_call: TRBJ1-2; v_call: TRBV19; cdr3_aa: ASSRRGGYGYT
j_call: TRBJ1-6; v_call: TRBV19; cdr3_aa: ASSQMGRSSNSPLH
j_call: TRBJ2-2; v_call: TRBV6-2/TRBV6-3; cdr3_aa: ASSYGLSRGLHNTGELF
j_call: TRBJ2-1; v_call: TRBV7-3; cdr3_aa: ASSLTGGGYNEQF
j_call: TRBJ2-7; v_call: TRBV6-1; cdr3_aa: ASSEAIGTIYEQY
j_call: TRBJ1-5; v_call: TRBV4-3; cdr3_aa: ASSQWRTDNQPQH
j_call: TRBJ2-5; v_call: TRBV30; cdr3_aa: ACGTSQETQY
j_call: TRBJ2-5; v_call: TRBV20-1; cdr3_aa: SARDQWSLETQY
j_call: TRBJ2-7; v_call: TRBV9; cdr3_aa: ASSEGQGAFYEQY
j_call: TRBJ2-2; v_call: TRBV20-1; cdr3_aa: SARVTYPTGELF
j_call: TRBJ2-5; v_call: TRBV5-6; cdr3_aa: ASSPIAGGGETQY
j_call: TRBJ2-5; v_call: TRBV15; cdr3_aa: ATNPDRATQETQY
j_call: TRBJ2-1; v_call: TRBV24-1; cdr3_aa: ATSDLYRSNNEQF
j_call: TRBJ2-5; v_call: TRBV20-1; cdr3_aa: SAIGEGFGISGTQY
j_call: TRBJ1-5; v_call: TRBV19; cdr3_aa: ASSIGPQPQH
j_call: TRBJ2-7; v_call: TRBV5-1; cdr3_aa: ASNPGTGDEQY
j_call: TRBJ2-6; v_call: TRBV5-1; cdr3_aa: ASSPDGFGANVLT
j_call: TRBJ2-1; v_call: TRBV4-2; cdr3_aa: ASSQESGLAANEQF
j_call: TRBJ2-4; v_call: TRBV18; cdr3_aa: ASSAQSAKNIQY
j_call: TRBJ1-2; v_call: TRBV19; cdr3_aa: ASRYHGTGQGAGYT
j_call: TRBJ1-1; v_call: TRBV5-6; cdr3_aa: ASSLAFGTEAF
j_call: TRBJ2-7; v_call: TRBV7-9; cdr3_aa: ASRRQDYEQY
j_call: TRBJ2-5; v_call: TRBV5-6; cdr3_aa: ANSTRGVGETQY